This section outlines one T cell receptor (beta chain) sequence together with its context. Original handling: Amplification of reference gene primers provided the estimated nucleated cell counts. Sequenced by immunoSEQ multiplex PCR; TCRdb stores in-frame clones only, minus some. The DNA was the basis for D and trimming; V, J and clone size are from that table. The sample contains approximately 240,000 clones, 70% to 90% of which appear only once. The data were taken from a study of blood T cell repertoires in COVID-19. At the level of the study: Acute-phase and convalescent COVID-19 samples originated in the United States, Italy and Spain.

V shed 3 bases and J 6 bases; nucleotides not matched to a gene: 7. CDR1 is SGHRS, CDR2 YFSETQ, per germline. This CDR3 is built from 15 residues. This receptor was obtained from a woman in her 40s who had recovered from COVID-19. Sequencing was performed on peripheral blood. The chain joins TRBV5-1 to TRBJ2-7, with TRBD2 matching over 12 bases. CDR3: CASSSEGLAGSEQYF. The CDR3 DNA sequence: TGCGCCAGCAGCTCGGAAGGACTAGCGGGAAGCGAGCAGTACTTC.